These 30 T cell receptor beta chains were all obtained from the same sample, sequenced in a study of T-cell reconstitution after alpha-beta-depleted transplantation in children. The library targeted TCRbeta and was prepared with unique molecular identifiers. Via MiXCR, TCRdb re-called the PCR reads, giving one row per CDR3 protein. The table includes over 120,000 distinct CDR3 sequences, about 9% detected once. The specimen was PBMCs, mostly from graft donor cells, collected 180 days after TCRalphabeta/CD19-depleted stem cell transplant. The source is a female patient aged 2-9 years who had a stem cell transplant for congenital amegakaryocytic thrombocytopenia, so the T cells may come from the graft donor.

Details on this clonotype: This may be a read error: a much more frequent sequence differs by one nucleotide. The chain joins TRBV12-3 or TRBV12-4 to TRBJ2-7; D unresolved. CDR3 length: 12 residues. V was trimmed by 5 bases and J by 4 bases, leaving 9 bases between them. CDR3 protein: CASSPSEYEQYF. CDR3 nucleotides: TGTGCCAGCAGTCCCAGTGAGTACGAGCAGTACTTC.

This clonotype showed up many times. The chain has TRBV12-3 or TRBV12-4 and TRBJ1-5; TRBD1 matches 7 bases. The junction had 11 bases not matched to a gene; V was cut back by 5 bases and J by 4 bases. The CDR3 has 16 residues. The CDR3, as DNA: TGTGCCAGCAGTCCTCCGACAGGGAGGGTTAATCAGCCCCAGCATTTT. Its translation: CASSPPTGRVNQPQHF.

There are a few counts of this clonotype. This chain uses TRBV13 with TRBJ1-2; 8 bases are shared with TRBD1. This CDR3 is 16 amino acids long. With 2 bases clipped from V and 8 bases from J, the junction kept 13 bases outside the gene matches. Germline V gene data show CDR1 as PRHDT and CDR2 as FYEKMQ (reference sequence). Written as DNA, the CDR3 is TGTGCCAGCAGCTTAACTGTAGGGGACAGGTCTTTCGGCTACACCTTC. This sequence encodes CASSLTVGDRSFGYTF.

This clonotype was counted a few times. This chain connects TRBV4-1 to TRBJ2-1; 11 bases are shared with TRBD2. Germline values: CDR1 MGHRA, CDR2 YSYEKL. V lost 6 bases, J lost 6 bases, and 10 bases stayed unmatched. This CDR3 comprises 16 residues. The CDR3: CASRQLYSGRVNEQFF. In DNA form, the CDR3 reads TGCGCCAGCAGGCAACTCTATAGCGGGAGGGTCAATGAGCAGTTCTTC.

This clonotype was detected many times. For the CDR3, the DNA is TGTGCCATCGCAGCCGGGACTAGCACCGATGAGCAGTTCTTC. This gives the protein CAIAAGTSTDEQFF. V is TRBV10-3 and J is TRBJ2-1; 9 bases align to TRBD2. The germline gives CDR1 ENHRY, CDR2 SYGVKD. The CDR3 covers 14 residues. The junction had 10 bases not matched to a gene; V was cut back by 8 bases and J by 8 bases.

The chain joins TRBV7-2 to TRBJ2-7; D unclear. V was trimmed by 3 bases and J by 7 bases, leaving 7 bases between them. Germline V CDR1 and CDR2: SGHTA, FQGNSA. There are 11 residues in the CDR3. This chain's CDR3 is CASSFREEQYF. In DNA form, the CDR3 reads TGTGCCAGCAGCTTCCGAGAGGAGCAGTACTTC.

There are a few counts of this clonotype. V is TRBV20-1 and J is TRBJ2-3, with D tentatively TRBD1 (6 bases). The CDR3 totals 17 residues. Germline CDR1 DFQATT, CDR2 SNEGSKA (reference sequence). V was cut by 4 bases and J by 0 bases, with 20 bases left in between. The CDR3 DNA is TGCAGTGCTAAACACGGAGAGACAGGACTTAGCACAGATACGCAGTATTTT. Translated, it gives CSAKHGETGLSTDTQYF.

This clonotype has a count of ten or more. The junction differs from germline at one of its ends, possibly a read error. The chain recombines TRBV20-1 with TRBJ2-1; TRBD2 agrees at 8 bases. The germline V gene encodes CDR1 DFQATT and CDR2 SNEGSKA (reference sequence). The CDR3 is made up of 17 amino acids. The CDR3 sequence: CSARDRSFGRAMGEQFF. CDR3 nucleotides: TGCAGTGCCAGAGATAGAAGCTTCGGGAGGGCCATGGGTGAGCAGTTCTTC.

This clonotype was counted only a few times. The chain couples TRBV19 to TRBJ2-2; TRBD1 is a possible D gene (5 bases). Per the germline V gene, CDR1 is LNHDA and CDR2 is SQIVND (reference sequence). Trimming removed 9 bases from V and 3 bases from J, with 14 bases in between. This CDR3 is built from 14 residues. CDR3 bases: TGTGCCAGCACAAGGGGATGGCACACCGGGGAGCTGTTTTTT. Its translation: CASTRGWHTGELFF.

The table lists this clonotype with many counts. This chain links TRBV14 with TRBJ2-1; 7 bases map to TRBD2. The trim removed 0 bases at V and 4 bases at J, leaving 6 bases unmatched. CDR1 SGHDN and CDR2 FVKESK come from the germline V gene. This CDR3 contains 16 residues. DNA of the CDR3: TGTGCCAGCAGCCAAGACCCTGGGGGGGTGTACAATGAGCAGTTCTTC. Amino acids: CASSQDPGGVYNEQFF.

Ten or more counts support this clonotype. The rearrangement links TRBV20-1 to TRBJ2-7; 9 nucleotides align to TRBD1. Trimming at V came to 5 bases and at J to 4 bases, leaving 9 bases not matched to a gene. The CDR3 covers 14 residues. CDR1 DFQATT and CDR2 SNEGSKA come from the germline V gene (reference sequence). CDR3 protein: CSAHPGQGGYEQYF. The CDR3 DNA reads TGCAGTGCTCATCCGGGACAGGGTGGGTACGAGCAGTACTTC.

This clonotype appeared many times. This chain links TRBV28 with TRBJ1-6; 8 positions agree with TRBD1. Germline values: CDR1 MDHEN, CDR2 SYDVKM. The CDR3 contains 15 residues. V was clipped by 7 bases and J by 6 bases; unmatched bases: 8. CDR3 region: CASTRTGTSNSPLHF. CDR3 DNA sequence: TGTGCCAGCACCCGGACAGGGACGAGTAATTCACCCCTCCACTTT.

There are many counts of this clonotype. At one end, the junction sequence differs from germline, possibly due to a read error. As DNA, the CDR3 is TGCAGTGCCGGGACCCGCTCCTACAATGATCAGTTCTTC. Translating it yields CSAGTRSYNDQFF. V gene TRBV20-1 combines with J gene TRBJ2-1; D might be TRBD1 or TRBD2, each matching 5 bases. The CDR3 is 13 residues long. The V gene's germline CDR1 is DFQATT and CDR2 SNEGSKA (reference sequence).

This clonotype showed up many times. This rearrangement joins TRBV15 to TRBJ2-5; possible D gene TRBD2, 6 bases. The CDR3 is 14 amino acids. The V and J ends lost 6 bases and 1 base respectively, with 12 bases between them. From germline, CDR1 is LNHNV and CDR2 YYDKDF (reference sequence). CDR3 bases: TGTGCCACCAGTAGGGACTTAATCCAAGAGACCCAGTACTTC. It translates to CATSRDLIQETQYF. Together with reference TRBV15 and TRBJ2-5, the CDR3 gives the full variable domain: DAMVIQNPRYQVTQFGKPVTLSCSQTLNHNVMYWYQQKSSQAPKLLFHYYDKDFNNEADTPDNFQSRRPNTSFCFLDIRSPGLGDTAMYLCATSRDLIQETQYFGPGTRLLVL.

In this sample, this clonotype turned up many times. The chain uses TRBV15 and TRBJ1-4; D uncertain. The V end lost 3 bases, the J end lost 8 bases, and 16 bases lay between the germline ends. This CDR3 has 15 residues. Germline V gives CDR1 LNHNV, CDR2 YYDKDF (reference sequence). CDR3 amino acids: CATSRQRRGREKLFF. The CDR3 coding sequence is TGTGCCACCAGCAGGCAACGTCGTGGACGGGAAAAACTGTTTTTT. The full variable domain, rest sourced from reference TRBV15 and TRBJ1-4, is DAMVIQNPRYQVTQFGKPVTLSCSQTLNHNVMYWYQQKSSQAPKLLFHYYDKDFNNEADTPDNFQSRRPNTSFCFLDIRSPGLGDTAMYLCATSRQRRGREKLFFGSGTQLSVL.

This sequence joins TRBV4-1 and TRBJ2-1; the match to TRBD2 covers 14 bases. The junction had 7 bases not matched to a gene; V was cut back by 1 base and J by 8 bases. The CDR3 runs to 17 residues. Germline values: CDR1 MGHRA, CDR2 YSYEKL. The CDR3 here is CASSQVETSGGVDEQFF. The CDR3 DNA reads as TGCGCCAGCAGCCAAGTCGAGACTAGCGGGGGGGTGGATGAGCAGTTCTTC.

This clonotype was observed a handful of times. The V call is TRBV6-2 or TRBV6-3, the J call TRBJ2-2; a possible D gene is TRBD2 (6 bases). This CDR3 comprises 13 residues. The V and J ends lost 5 bases and 3 bases respectively, with 7 bases between them. Germline loops: CDR1 MNHEY, CDR2 SVGEGT. The CDR3 reads CASSGTYTGELFF. The DNA of the CDR3 is TGTGCCAGCAGTGGGACTTACACCGGGGAGCTGTTTTTT.

In this sample, this clonotype turned up many times. The chain recombines TRBV25-1 with TRBJ2-7, with 12 bases matching TRBD2. Germline values: CDR1 MGHDK, CDR2 SYGVNS. This CDR3 has 13 residues. V gave up 8 bases and J gave up 5 bases; unmatched junction bases: 4. The CDR3 nucleotides are TGTGCCAGCGCTCTAGCGGGAGGGCACGAGCAGTACTTC. It is translated as CASALAGGHEQYF.

The sample holds a few counts of this clonotype. J is TRBJ1-2 and V is TRBV12-3 or TRBV12-4; D possibly corresponds to TRBD1 (6 bases). This CDR3 contains 14 residues. V lost 7 bases and J lost 4, with 16 bases in between. The CDR3 DNA is TGTGCCAGCAACGAGGGACATTCAGGCTATGGCTACACCTTC. Its translation is CASNEGHSGYGYTF.

At least ten counts were recorded for this clonotype. V usage is TRBV24-1 and J usage is TRBJ2-4; D uncertain. Germline values: CDR1 KGHDR, CDR2 SFDVKD. V lost 3 bases to trimming and J lost 1 base, with 6 bases between them. CDR3 length: 14 residues. This chain's CDR3 is CATSDVGAKNIQYF. The CDR3 DNA follows: TGTGCCACCAGTGATGTGGGGGCCAAAAACATTCAGTACTTC.

CDR3 in DNA: TGCGCCAGCAATCAAGGGGTCGGTCAAGAGACCCAGTACTTC. Translated: CASNQGVGQETQYF. This sequence joins TRBV10-2 and TRBJ2-5; tentative D call: TRBD1 (5 bases). This CDR3 region has 14 residues. The V end lost 7 bases, the J end lost 2 bases, and 14 bases lay between the germline ends. Germline V gene lookup returns CDR1 WSHSY and CDR2 SAAADI.

The V and J genes are TRBV20-1 and TRBJ1-2; 10 bases align to TRBD1. The germline V gene has CDR1 DFQATT and CDR2 SNEGSKA (reference sequence). V dropped 5 bases and J dropped 6; count of bases not matched to a gene: 6. The CDR3 is made up of 13 amino acids. The CDR3 loop is CSADRDRGHGYTF. CDR3 coding DNA: TGCAGTGCTGACCGGGACAGGGGCCATGGCTACACCTTC.

This clonotype was observed many times. The rearrangement uses TRBV12-3 or TRBV12-4 and TRBJ1-4; D is unresolved. This CDR3 spans 13 amino acids. Between the trimmed V and J ends, which lost 3 bases and 6 bases, there was a span of 8 bases. The CDR3 loop is CASSLQADEKLFF. The CDR3 DNA follows: TGTGCCAGCAGTTTGCAGGCGGATGAAAAACTGTTTTTT.

J is TRBJ2-5 and V is TRBV29-1; TRBD1 might be the D (6 bases). V lost 0 bases and J 4 bases, leaving 12 bases between the germline ends. The CDR3 sequence is 14 residues long. From germline, CDR1 is SQVTM and CDR2 ANQGSEA. CDR3 in amino acids: CSVEEKRTVETQYF. Here the CDR3 DNA reads TGCAGCGTTGAAGAAAAGAGGACAGTAGAGACCCAGTACTTC.

Regarding this clonotype: This may come from a read error, since a much larger clone is one base off. The chain joins TRBV20-1 to TRBJ2-4; 10 nucleotides agree with TRBD2. This CDR3 has 14 amino acids. In germline, CDR1 is DFQATT, CDR2 SNEGSKA (reference sequence). The CDR3 is CSARTSGWGNSQYF. In DNA form, the CDR3 reads TGCAGTGCCAGGACTAGCGGCTGGGGAAACAGTCAGTACTTC.

This clonotype was counted many times. V and J are TRBV7-2 and TRBJ2-3, with D tentatively TRBD2 (5 bases). Germline assignment: CDR1 SGHTA and CDR2 FQGNSA. The CDR3 is 17 amino acids. V was cut by 5 bases and J by 2 bases, with 20 bases left in between. CDR3 nucleotide sequence: TGTGCCAGCAGCATCTTGGGCGGGTCACGAGTCACAGATACGCAGTATTTT. It encodes CASSILGGSRVTDTQYF.

This clonotype was counted ten times or more. V is TRBV7-6 and J is TRBJ2-1; 8 bases match TRBD1. J was trimmed by 11 bases and V by 0 bases; bases with no gene match: 6. Germline CDR1 is SGHVS and CDR2 is FNYEAQ. The CDR3 contains 14 residues. CDR3 sequence reads: CASSLAGQALKQFF. The DNA for the CDR3 is TGTGCCAGCAGCTTAGCGGGACAGGCCCTTAAGCAGTTCTTC.

This clonotype was counted at least ten times. The chain links TRBV5-7 to TRBJ2-1; no firm D call. TRBV5-7 is an ORF; its function is uncertain. V lost 6 bases and J 10 bases, leaving 11 bases between the germline ends. This CDR3 has 11 residues. The CDR3 DNA reads TGTGCCAGCAACAAGACCGGAGAGCAGTTCTTC. Its protein product is CASNKTGEQFF.

The V call is TRBV5-1, the J call TRBJ2-5; TRBD2 is a possible D gene (5 bases). This CDR3 is 20 amino acids long. Trimming removed 0 bases from V and 1 base from J, with 25 bases in between. Looked up from germline, CDR1 is SGHRS and CDR2 is YFSETQ. In DNA, the CDR3 is TGCGCCAGCAGCTTGGGGCCCAGAAGAGAAGGGAGAACTTCCCAAGAGACCCAGTACTTC. The encoded protein is CASSLGPRREGRTSQETQYF.

The V gene is TRBV20-1, the J gene TRBJ1-2; D is unclear. Trimming cost V 6 bases and J 0 bases, with 14 bases left between them. The germline gives CDR1 DFQATT, CDR2 SNEGSKA (reference sequence). The CDR3 contains 14 residues. Here the CDR3 reads CSALDLKPNYGYTF. The CDR3 nucleotides read TGCAGTGCACTCGACCTGAAACCTAACTATGGCTACACCTTC.